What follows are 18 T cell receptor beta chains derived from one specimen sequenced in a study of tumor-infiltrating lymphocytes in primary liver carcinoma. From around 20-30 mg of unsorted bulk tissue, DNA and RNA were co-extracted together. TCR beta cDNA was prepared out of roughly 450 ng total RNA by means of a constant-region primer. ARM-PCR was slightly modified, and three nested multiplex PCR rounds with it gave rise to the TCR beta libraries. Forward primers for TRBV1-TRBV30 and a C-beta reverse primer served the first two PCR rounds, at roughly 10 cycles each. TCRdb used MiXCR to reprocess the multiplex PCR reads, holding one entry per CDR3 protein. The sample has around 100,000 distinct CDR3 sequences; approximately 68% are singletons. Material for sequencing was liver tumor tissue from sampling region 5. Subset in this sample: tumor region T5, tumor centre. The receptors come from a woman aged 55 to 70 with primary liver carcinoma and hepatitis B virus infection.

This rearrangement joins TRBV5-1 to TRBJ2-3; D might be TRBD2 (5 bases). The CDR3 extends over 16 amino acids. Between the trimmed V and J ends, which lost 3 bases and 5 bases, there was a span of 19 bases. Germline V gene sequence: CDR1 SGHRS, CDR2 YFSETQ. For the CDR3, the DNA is TGCGCCAGCAGCTCCCGGAATAGCGACATCATAGATACGCAGTATTTT. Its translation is CASSSRNSDIIDTQYF.

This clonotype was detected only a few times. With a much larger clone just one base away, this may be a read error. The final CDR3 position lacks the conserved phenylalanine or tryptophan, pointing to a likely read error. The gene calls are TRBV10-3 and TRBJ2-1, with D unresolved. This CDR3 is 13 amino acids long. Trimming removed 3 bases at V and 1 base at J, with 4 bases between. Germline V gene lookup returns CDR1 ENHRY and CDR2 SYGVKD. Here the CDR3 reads CAISDSSYNEQFL. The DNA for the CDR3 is TGTGCCATCAGTGACAGTTCCTACAATGAGCAGTTCCTC.

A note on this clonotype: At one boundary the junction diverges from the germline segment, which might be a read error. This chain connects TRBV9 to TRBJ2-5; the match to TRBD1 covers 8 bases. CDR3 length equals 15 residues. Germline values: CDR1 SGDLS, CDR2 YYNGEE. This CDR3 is CTSSVGTGLQETQYF. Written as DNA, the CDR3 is TGTACCAGCAGCGTAGGGACAGGTCTACAAGAGACCCAGTACTTC.

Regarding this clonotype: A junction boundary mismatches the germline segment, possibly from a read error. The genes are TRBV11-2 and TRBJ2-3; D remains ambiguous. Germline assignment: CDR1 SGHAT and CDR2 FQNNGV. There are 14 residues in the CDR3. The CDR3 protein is CASSLVLPADTQYF. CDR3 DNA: TGTGCTAGCAGCCTGGTACTCCCTGCAGATACGCAGTATTTT.

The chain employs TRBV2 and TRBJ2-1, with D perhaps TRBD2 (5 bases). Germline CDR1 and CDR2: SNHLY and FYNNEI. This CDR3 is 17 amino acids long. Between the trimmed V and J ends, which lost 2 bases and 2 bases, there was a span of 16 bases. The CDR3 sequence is CASSESPGAATYNEQFF. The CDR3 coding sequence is TGTGCCAGCAGTGAATCCCCCGGAGCGGCCACCTACAATGAGCAGTTCTTC.

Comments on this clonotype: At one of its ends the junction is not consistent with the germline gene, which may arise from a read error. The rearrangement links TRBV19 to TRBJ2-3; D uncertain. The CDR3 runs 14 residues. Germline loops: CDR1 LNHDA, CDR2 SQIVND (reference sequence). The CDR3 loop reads CTSTASAHTDTQYF. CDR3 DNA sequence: TGTACCAGTACCGCCAGCGCGCACACAGATACGCAGTATTTT.

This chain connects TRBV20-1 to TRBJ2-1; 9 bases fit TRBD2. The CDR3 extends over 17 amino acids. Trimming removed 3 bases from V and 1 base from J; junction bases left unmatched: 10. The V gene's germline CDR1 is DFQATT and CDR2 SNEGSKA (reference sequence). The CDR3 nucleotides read TGCAGTGCTAGCACTAGCGGGTTTGGAGGGTCCTACAATGAGCAGTTCTTC. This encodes CSASTSGFGGSYNEQFF.

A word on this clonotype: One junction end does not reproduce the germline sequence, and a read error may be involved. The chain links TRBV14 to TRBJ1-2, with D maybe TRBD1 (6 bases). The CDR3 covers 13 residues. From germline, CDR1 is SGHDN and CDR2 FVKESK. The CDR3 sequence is CASSQDRTHGYTF. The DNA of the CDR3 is TGTGCCAGCAGTCAAGACAGGACACATGGCTACACCTTC.

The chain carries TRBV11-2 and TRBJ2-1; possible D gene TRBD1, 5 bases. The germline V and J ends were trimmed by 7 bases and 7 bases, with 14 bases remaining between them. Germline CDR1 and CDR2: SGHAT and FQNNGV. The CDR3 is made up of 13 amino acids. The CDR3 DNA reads TGTGCCAGCACCTTGGCAGGGTTAAATGAGCAGTTCTTC. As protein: CASTLAGLNEQFF.

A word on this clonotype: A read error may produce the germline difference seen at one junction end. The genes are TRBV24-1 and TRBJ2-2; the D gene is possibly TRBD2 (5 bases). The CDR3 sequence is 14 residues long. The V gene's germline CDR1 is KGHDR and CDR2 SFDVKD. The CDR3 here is CATKETGNTGEPFF. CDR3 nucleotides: TGTGCCACCAAGGAGACCGGGAACACCGGGGAGCCGTTTTTT.

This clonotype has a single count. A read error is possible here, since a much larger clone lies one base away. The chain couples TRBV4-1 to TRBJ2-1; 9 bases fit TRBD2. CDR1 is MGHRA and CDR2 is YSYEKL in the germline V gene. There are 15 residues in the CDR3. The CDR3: CAISHIAGAFNEQFF. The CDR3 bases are TGCGCCATCAGCCACATAGCGGGGGCTTTCAATGAGCAGTTCTTC.

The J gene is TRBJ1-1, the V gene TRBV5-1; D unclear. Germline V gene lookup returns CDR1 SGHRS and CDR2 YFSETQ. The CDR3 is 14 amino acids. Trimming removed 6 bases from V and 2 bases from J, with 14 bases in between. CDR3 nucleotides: TGCGCCAGCATCCTAGCAAATCCTAACACTGAAGCTTTCTTT. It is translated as CASILANPNTEAFF.

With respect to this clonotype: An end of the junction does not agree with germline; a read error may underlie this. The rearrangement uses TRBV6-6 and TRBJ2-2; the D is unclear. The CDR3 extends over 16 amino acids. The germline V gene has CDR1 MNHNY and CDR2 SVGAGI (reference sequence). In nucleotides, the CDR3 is TGTGCCAGCAGCCCAACTCGCAATCCGAACACCGAGGAGTTGTTTTTT. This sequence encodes CASSPTRNPNTEELFF.

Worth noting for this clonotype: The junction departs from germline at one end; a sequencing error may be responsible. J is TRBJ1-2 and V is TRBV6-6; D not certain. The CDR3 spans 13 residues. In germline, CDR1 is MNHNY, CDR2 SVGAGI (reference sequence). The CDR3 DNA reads TGTGTCAGCACTTATATAAGCAACTATGGTTACACCTTC. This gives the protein CVSTYISNYGYTF.

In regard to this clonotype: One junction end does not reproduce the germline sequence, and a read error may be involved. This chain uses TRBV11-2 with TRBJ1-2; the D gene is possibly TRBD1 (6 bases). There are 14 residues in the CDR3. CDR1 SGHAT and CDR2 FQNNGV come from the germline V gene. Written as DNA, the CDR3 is TGTGCCACCAGCTTAAACAGGGCATTCTATGGCCACACCTTC. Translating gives CATSLNRAFYGHTF.

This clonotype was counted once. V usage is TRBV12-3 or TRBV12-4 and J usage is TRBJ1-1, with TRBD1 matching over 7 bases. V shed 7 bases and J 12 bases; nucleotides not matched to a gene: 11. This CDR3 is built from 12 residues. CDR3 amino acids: CASIRGLRGTFF. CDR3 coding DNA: TGTGCCAGCATCCGGGGCCTCAGGGGGACTTTCTTT.

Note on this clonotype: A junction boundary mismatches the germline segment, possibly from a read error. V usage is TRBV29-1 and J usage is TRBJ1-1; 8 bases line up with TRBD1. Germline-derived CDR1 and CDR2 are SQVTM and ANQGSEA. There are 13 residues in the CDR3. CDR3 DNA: TGCAGCGTTGAAACAGGGGGGAACACTGAAACTTTCTTT. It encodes CSVETGGNTETFF.

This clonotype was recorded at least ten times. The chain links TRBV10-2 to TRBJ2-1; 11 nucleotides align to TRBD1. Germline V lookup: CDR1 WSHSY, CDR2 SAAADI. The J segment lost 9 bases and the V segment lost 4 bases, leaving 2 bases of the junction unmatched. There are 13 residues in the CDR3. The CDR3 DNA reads TGCGCCAGCAGTGGGACAGGGGGCGCTGAGCAGTTCTTC. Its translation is CASSGTGGAEQFF.